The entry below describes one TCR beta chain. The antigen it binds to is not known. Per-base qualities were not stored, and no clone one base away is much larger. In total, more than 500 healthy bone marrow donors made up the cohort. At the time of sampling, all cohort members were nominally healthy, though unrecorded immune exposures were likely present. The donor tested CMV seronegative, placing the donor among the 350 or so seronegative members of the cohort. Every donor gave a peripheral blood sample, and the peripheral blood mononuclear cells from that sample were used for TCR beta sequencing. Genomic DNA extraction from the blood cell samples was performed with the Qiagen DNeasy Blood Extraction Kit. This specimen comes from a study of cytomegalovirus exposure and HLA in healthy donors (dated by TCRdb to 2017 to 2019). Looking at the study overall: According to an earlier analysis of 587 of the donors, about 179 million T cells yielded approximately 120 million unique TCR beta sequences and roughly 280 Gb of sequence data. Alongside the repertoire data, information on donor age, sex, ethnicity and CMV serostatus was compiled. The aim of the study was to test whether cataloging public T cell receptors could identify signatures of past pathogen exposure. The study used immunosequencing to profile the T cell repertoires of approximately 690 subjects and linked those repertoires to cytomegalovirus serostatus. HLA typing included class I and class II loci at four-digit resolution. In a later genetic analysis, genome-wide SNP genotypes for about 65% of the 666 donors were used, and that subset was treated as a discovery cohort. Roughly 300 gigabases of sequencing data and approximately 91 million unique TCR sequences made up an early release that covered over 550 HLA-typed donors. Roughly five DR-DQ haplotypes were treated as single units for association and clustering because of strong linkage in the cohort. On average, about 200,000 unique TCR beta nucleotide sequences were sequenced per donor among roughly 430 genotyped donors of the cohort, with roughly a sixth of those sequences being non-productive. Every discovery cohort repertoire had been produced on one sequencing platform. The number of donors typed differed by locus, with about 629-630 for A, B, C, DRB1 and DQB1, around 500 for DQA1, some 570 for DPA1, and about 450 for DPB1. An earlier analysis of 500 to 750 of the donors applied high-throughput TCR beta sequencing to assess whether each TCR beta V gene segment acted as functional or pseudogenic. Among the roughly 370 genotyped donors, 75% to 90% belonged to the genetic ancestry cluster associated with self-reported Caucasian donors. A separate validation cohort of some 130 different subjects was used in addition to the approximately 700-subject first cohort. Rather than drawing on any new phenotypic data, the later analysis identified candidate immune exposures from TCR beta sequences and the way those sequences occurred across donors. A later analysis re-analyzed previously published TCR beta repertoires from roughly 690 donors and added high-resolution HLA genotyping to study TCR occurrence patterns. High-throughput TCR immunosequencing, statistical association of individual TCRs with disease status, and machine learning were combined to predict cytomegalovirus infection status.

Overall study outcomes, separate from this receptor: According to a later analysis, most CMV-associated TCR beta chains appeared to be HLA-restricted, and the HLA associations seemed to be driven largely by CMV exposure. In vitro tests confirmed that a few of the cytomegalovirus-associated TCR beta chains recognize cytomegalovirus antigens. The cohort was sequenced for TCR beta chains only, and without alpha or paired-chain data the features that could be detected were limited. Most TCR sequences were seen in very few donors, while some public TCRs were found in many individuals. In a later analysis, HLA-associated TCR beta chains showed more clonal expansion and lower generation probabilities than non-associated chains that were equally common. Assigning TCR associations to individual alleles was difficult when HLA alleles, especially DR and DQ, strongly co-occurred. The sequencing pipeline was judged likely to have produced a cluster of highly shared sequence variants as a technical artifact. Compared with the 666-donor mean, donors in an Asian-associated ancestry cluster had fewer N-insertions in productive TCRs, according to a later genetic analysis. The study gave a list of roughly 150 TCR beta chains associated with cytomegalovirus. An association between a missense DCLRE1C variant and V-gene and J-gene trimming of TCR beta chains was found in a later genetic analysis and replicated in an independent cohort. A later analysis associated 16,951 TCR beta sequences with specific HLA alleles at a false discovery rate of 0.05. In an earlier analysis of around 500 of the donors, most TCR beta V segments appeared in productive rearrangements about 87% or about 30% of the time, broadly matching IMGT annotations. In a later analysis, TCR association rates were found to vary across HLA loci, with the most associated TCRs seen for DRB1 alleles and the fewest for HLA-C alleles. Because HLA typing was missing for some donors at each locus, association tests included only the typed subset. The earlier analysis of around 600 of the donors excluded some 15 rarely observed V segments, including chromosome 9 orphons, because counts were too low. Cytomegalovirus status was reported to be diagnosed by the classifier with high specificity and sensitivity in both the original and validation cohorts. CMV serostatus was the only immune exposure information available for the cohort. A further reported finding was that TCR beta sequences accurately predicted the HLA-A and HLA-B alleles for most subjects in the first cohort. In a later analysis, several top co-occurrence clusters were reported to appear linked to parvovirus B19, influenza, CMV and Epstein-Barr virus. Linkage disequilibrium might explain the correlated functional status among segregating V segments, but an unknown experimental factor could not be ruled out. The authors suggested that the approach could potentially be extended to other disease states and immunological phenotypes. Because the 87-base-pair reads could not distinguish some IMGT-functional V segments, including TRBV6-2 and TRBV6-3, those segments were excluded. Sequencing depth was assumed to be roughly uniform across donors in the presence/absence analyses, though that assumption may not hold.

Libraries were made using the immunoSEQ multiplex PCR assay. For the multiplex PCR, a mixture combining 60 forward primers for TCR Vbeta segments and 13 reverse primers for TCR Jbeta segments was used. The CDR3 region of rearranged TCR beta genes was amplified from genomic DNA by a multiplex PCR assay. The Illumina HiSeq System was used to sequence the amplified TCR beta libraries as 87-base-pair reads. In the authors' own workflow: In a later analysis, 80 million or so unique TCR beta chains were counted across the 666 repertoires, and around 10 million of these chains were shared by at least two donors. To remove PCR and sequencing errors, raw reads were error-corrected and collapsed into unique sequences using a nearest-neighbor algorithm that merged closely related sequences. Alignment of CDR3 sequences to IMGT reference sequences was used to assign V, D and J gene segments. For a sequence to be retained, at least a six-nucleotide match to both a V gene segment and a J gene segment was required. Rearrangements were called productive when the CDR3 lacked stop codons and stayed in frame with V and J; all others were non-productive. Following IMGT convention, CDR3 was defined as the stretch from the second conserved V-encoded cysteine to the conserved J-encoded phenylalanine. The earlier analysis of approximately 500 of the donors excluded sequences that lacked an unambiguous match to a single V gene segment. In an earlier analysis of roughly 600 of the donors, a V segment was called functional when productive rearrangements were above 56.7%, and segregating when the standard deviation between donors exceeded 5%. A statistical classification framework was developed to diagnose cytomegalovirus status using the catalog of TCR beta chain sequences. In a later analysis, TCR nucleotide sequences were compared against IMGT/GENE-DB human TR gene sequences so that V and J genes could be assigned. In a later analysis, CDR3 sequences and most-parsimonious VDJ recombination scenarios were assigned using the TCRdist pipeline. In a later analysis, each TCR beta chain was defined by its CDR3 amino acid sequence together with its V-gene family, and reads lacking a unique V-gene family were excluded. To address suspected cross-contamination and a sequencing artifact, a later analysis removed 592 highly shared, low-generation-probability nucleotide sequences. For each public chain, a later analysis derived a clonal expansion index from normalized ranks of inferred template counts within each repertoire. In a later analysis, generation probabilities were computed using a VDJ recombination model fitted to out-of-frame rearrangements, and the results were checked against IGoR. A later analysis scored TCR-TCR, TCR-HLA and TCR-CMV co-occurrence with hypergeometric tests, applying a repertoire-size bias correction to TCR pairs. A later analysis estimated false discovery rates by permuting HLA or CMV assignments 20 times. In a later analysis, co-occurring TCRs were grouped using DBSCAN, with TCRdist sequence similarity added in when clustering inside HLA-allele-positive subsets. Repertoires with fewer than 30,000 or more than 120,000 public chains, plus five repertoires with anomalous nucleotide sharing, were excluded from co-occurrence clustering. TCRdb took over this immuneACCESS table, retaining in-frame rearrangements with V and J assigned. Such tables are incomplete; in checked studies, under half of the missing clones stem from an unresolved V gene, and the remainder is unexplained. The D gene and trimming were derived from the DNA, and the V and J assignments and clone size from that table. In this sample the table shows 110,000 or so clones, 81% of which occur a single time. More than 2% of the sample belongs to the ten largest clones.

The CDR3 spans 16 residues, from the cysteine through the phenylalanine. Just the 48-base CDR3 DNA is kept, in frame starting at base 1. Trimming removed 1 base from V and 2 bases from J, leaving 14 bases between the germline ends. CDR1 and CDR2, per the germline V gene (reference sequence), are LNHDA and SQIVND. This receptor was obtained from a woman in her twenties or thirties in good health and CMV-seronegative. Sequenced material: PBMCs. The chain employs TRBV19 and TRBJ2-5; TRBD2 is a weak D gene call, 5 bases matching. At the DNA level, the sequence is TGTGCCAGTAGTATAGGGCCGGGGTCGGGACAAGAGACCCAGTACTTC. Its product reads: CASSIGPGSGQETQYF.